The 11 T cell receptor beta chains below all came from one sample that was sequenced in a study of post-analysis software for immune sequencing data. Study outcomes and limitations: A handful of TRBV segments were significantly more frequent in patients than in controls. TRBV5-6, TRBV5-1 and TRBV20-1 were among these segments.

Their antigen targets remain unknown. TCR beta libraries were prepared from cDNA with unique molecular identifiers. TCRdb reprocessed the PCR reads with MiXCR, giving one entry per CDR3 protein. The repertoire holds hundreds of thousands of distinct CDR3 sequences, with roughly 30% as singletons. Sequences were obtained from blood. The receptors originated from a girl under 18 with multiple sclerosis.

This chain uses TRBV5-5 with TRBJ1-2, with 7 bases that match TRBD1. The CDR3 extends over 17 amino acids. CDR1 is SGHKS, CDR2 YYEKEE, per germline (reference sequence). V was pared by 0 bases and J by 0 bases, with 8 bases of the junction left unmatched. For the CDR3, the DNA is TGTGCCAGCAGCTTGGGGGTCAGGGGGTTAGCTAACTATGGCTACACCTTC. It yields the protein CASSLGVRGLANYGYTF.

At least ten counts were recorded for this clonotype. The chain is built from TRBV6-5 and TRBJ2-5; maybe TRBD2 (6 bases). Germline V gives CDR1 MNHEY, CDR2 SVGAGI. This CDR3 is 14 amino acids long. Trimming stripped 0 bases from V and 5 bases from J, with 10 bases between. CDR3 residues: CASSYSGGWETQYF. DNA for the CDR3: TGTGCCAGCAGTTACTCCGGAGGGTGGGAGACCCAGTACTTC.

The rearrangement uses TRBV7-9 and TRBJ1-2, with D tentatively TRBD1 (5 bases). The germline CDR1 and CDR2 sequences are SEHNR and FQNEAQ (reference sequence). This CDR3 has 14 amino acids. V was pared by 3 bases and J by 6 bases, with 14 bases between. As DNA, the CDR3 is TGTGCCAGCAGCTTGGAGGTCCGAGGGGATGGCTACACCTTC. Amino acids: CASSLEVRGDGYTF.

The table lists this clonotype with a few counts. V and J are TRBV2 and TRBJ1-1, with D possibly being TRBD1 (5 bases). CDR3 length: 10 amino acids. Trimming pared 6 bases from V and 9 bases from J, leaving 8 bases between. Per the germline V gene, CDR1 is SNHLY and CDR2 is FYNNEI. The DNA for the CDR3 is TGTGCCAGCAGGGGGGGTAAAGCTTTCTTT. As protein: CASRGGKAFF.

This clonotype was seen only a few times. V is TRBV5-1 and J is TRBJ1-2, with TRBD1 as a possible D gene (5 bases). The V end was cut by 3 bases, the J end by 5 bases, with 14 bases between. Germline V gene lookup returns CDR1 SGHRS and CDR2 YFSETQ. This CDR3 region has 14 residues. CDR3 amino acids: CASSWDGVAYGYTF. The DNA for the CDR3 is TGCGCCAGCAGCTGGGACGGCGTGGCGTATGGCTACACCTTC.

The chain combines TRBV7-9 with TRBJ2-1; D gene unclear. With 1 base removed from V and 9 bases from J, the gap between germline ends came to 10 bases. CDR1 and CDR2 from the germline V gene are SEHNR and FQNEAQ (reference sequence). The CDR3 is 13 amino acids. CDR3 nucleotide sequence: TGTGCCAGCAGCTTAGAGGTGGGGTCTGAGCAGTTCTTC. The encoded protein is CASSLEVGSEQFF.

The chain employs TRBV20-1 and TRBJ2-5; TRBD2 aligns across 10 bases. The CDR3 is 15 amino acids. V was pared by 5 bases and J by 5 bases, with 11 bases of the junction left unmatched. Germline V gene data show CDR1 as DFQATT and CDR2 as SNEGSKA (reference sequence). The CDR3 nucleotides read TGCAGTGCTGACTTAGCGGGAGGACCGGGTGAGACCCAGTACTTC. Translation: CSADLAGGPGETQYF.

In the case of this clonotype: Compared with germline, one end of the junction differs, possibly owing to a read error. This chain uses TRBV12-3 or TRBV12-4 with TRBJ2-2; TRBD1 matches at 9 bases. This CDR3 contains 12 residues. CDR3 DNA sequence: TGTGCCAGCAGTGGAAGGACAGGGGCGCTGTTTTTT. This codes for CASSGRTGALFF.

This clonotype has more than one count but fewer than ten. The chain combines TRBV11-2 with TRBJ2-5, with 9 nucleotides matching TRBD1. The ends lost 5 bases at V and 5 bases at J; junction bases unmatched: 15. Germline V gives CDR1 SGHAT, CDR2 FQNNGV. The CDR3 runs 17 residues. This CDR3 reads CASSPTSRGQGWETQYF. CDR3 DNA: TGTGCCAGCAGCCCAACGTCGAGGGGACAGGGATGGGAGACCCAGTACTTC.

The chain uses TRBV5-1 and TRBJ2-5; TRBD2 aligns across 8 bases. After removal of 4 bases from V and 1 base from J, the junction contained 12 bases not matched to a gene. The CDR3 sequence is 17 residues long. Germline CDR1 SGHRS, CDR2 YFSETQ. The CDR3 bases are TGCGCCAGCAGCACCGGTGGTGGCGGGGGGCCCCAAGAGACCCAGTACTTC. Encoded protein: CASSTGGGGGPQETQYF. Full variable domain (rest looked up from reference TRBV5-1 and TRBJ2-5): KAGVTQTPRYLIKTRGQQVTLSCSPISGHRSVSWYQQTPGQGLQFLFEYFSETQRNKGNFPGRFSGRQFSNSRSEMNVSTLELGDSALYLCASSTGGGGGPQETQYFGPGTRLLVL.

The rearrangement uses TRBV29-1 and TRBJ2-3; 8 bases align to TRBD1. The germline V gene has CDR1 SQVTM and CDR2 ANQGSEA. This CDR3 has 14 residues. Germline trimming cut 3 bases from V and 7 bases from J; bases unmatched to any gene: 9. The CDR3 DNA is TGCAGCGTTGACCTTAGGACAGGGTCGAATACGCAGTATTTT. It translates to CSVDLRTGSNTQYF.